This T cell receptor (beta chain) was documented in a study of blood T cell repertoires in COVID-19 (dated by TCRdb to the early 2020s). In terms of the full investigation: Samples from collaborators originated in the United States, Italy and Spain and spanned both the acute and convalescent phases of COVID-19. HLA class I and class II types, where available, came from metadata supplied by the sample provider rather than from assay-based typing. Samples were obtained from the ongoing ImmuneRACE study (first 160 participants) and from 1,254 subjects provided by 6 global collaborators. Subjects who had been exposed to COVID-19, were actively infected with it, or had recovered from it provided the deeply sampled blood TCRbeta repertoires that made up the dataset. A freely available public database, intended as a resource for researchers studying the immune response to SARS-CoV-2, is where the repertoires were released. The sample metadata nearly always contained a de-identified subject ID, COVID-19 status, age in years and sex. The material from the prospective study consisted of cDNA or gDNA derived from T cells, B-cell-depleted T cells, or PBMCs. What the work shows at the level of the full study, not this receptor alone: The amount of clinical and demographic metadata varied by source and participant and was provided uncurated.

TCRbeta CDR3 regions were amplified from genomic DNA using the immunoSEQ Assay, a bias-controlled multiplex PCR. Processing in the source paper ran as follows. The number of nucleated cells in each sample was estimated from the amplification of reference gene primers within the assay. To quantify the absolute abundance of each unique TCRbeta CDR3 rearrangement, sequence reads were collapsed and filtered. For each sample, productive Simpson clonality was calculated by taking the square root of Simpson's diversity index across productive rearrangements. TCRdb's version of the immuneACCESS table is confined to in-frame rearrangements and falls short of the full clone set. An unresolved V gene accounts for under half of the shortfall where checked; the remainder is of unknown origin. V and J calls and clone size are as listed in that table; D and trimming were resolved from the DNA. The sample table shows under 300,000 clones, and roughly 84% are seen once. Together, the top ten hold approximately 2.3% of the sample.

A word on this clone: Its antigen is not yet known. Qualities for individual bases were not recorded, and no much larger clone is one base off.

The germline V gene yields SGDLS for CDR1 and YYNGEE for CDR2. The junction carries 9 bases between V and J, which are trimmed by 0 bases and 2 bases respectively. The cysteine opens and the phenylalanine closes a CDR3 of 15 amino acids. The DNA shown is the 45-base CDR3, in frame from base 1. Samples from volunteer blood donors who had recovered from COVID-19 were contributed by a second Seattle source. Collaborating institutions collected whole blood in K2EDTA tubes following their own protocols. For TCRbeta analysis, collaborators shipped samples in one of three forms: frozen whole blood, isolated PBMCs, or DNA extracted from either of those sample types.

The receptor comes from a middle-aged man who had recovered from COVID-19. The rearranged segments are TRBV9 and TRBJ1-5; a tentative D call is TRBD1 (6 bases match). Material for sequencing was peripheral blood. In nucleotide form, the sequence is TGTGCCAGCAGCGTAGGAGGGGGAGGCAATCAGCCCCAGCATTTT. It translates to CASSVGGGGNQPQHF. Supplemented by the reference TRBV9 and TRBJ1-5 proteins around the CDR3, the complete variable domain is DSGVTQTPKHLITATGQRVTLRCSPRSGDLSVYWYQQSLDQGLQFLIQYYNGEERAKGNILERFSAQQFPDLHSELNLSSLELGDSALYFCASSVGGGGNQPQHFGDGTRLSIL.